Presented here are 18 T cell receptor beta chains from one specimen sequenced in a study of identical twins. TCRdb re-derived calls from the 5' RACE reads in MiXCR, one entry per CDR3 protein. The table lists about 250,000 distinct CDR3 sequences, over 12% of them singletons. Source material: memory (CD45RO+) T cells sorted from blood. These receptors came from a woman in her late teens or twenties in good health.

The chain joins TRBV4-2 to TRBJ2-3; possible D gene TRBD2, 7 bases. In germline, CDR1 is LGHNA, CDR2 YNFKEQ. V lost 5 bases and J 4 bases, leaving 16 bases between the germline ends. CDR3 length equals 15 residues. The CDR3 nucleotides read TGTGCCAGCAGCAAGAAGGGGGGGGAAGCAGATACGCAGTATTTT. Encoded protein: CASSKKGGEADTQYF.

This chain joins TRBV20-1 and TRBJ2-1; TRBD2 aligns across 11 bases. This CDR3 region has 15 residues. The J segment lost 3 bases and the V segment lost 5 bases, leaving 6 bases of the junction unmatched. From germline, CDR1 is DFQATT and CDR2 SNEGSKA (reference sequence). As DNA, the CDR3 is TGCAGTGCTCCCAGGACTAGCGGGCGCTACAATGAGCAGTTCTTC. Amino acids: CSAPRTSGRYNEQFF.

The J gene is TRBJ2-5, the V gene TRBV9, with TRBD2 matching over 7 bases. Per the germline V gene, CDR1 is SGDLS and CDR2 is YYNGEE. Trimming removed 2 bases from V and 5 bases from J; junction bases left unmatched: 12. This CDR3 is 16 amino acids long. Written as DNA, the CDR3 is TGTGCCAGCAGCGTGGCAGCGGGGCGGCTTGACGAGACCCAGTACTTC. Its translation: CASSVAAGRLDETQYF.

This clonotype was detected many times. This sequence joins TRBV29-1 and TRBJ2-1; possibly TRBD2 for D (6 bases). The CDR3 consists of 10 residues. Trimming took 7 bases from V and 6 from J, leaving 7 bases between them. Germline-derived CDR1 and CDR2 are SQVTM and ANQGSEA. The CDR3 DNA sequence: TGCAGCGGGAGGGTCAATGAGCAGTTCTTC. Its protein is CSGRVNEQFF.

This clonotype was counted a few times. The chain is built from TRBV5-1 and TRBJ2-5; D is unclear. From germline, CDR1 is SGHRS and CDR2 YFSETQ. This CDR3 spans 17 amino acids. The V end was cut by 3 bases, the J end by 2 bases, with 20 bases between. DNA for the CDR3: TGCGCCAGCAGCTATCGTACCGGGCCGCTTAATCAAGAGACCCAGTACTTC. Translating it yields CASSYRTGPLNQETQYF. The variable domain in full, completed from reference TRBV5-1 and TRBJ2-5, reads KAGVTQTPRYLIKTRGQQVTLSCSPISGHRSVSWYQQTPGQGLQFLFEYFSETQRNKGNFPGRFSGRQFSNSRSEMNVSTLELGDSALYLCASSYRTGPLNQETQYFGPGTRLLVL.

The V gene is TRBV3-1, the J gene TRBJ2-7, with a weak D call TRBD1 (6 bases). Trimming took 3 bases from V and 7 from J, leaving 16 bases between them. In germline, CDR1 is LGHDT, CDR2 YNNKEL (reference sequence). The CDR3 loop spans 14 amino acids. The CDR3 loop reads CASSHLTGPREQYF. For the CDR3, the DNA is TGTGCCAGCAGCCATCTCACAGGGCCCAGGGAGCAGTACTTC.

By proportion, this clonotype is medium-sized. The V and J genes are TRBV7-9 and TRBJ2-7, with D perhaps given as TRBD1 or TRBD2 (5 bases each). The CDR3 has 13 amino acids. The V end was cut by 4 bases, the J end by 3 bases, with 10 bases between. CDR1 is SEHNR and CDR2 is FQNEAQ in the germline V gene (reference sequence). CDR3 coding DNA: TGTGCCAGCAGCTGGGACGTAGTCTACGAGCAGTACTTC. It is translated as CASSWDVVYEQYF.

This clonotype was recorded at least ten times. The chain employs TRBV6-1 and TRBJ2-2, with D uncertain. Germline CDR1 MNHNS, CDR2 SASEGT. CDR3 length equals 15 residues. The V end lost 6 bases, the J end lost 1 base, and 12 bases lay between the germline ends. The DNA of the CDR3 is TGTGCCAGCAGGGACGGCCAGTTGAACACCGGGGAGCTGTTTTTT. Protein sequence: CASRDGQLNTGELFF.

This chain uses TRBV3-1 with TRBJ2-1, with TRBD2 matching over 13 bases. The CDR3 sequence is 17 residues long. CDR1 is LGHDT, CDR2 YNNKEL, per germline (reference sequence). Losses at the gene ends were 3 bases for V and 2 bases for J; bases not matched to a gene: 4. DNA for the CDR3: TGTGCCAGCAGCCAGGGGACTAGCGGGGTTGCCTACAATGAGCAGTTCTTC. Translating gives CASSQGTSGVAYNEQFF.

This clonotype was recorded many times. This sequence joins TRBV5-5 and TRBJ2-1; TRBD2 matches at 7 bases. V shed 1 base, J shed 0 bases, and the junction held 1 base outside the gene matches. The CDR3 has 15 amino acids. The V gene's germline CDR1 is SGHKS and CDR2 YYEKEE (reference sequence). For the CDR3, the DNA is TGTGCCAGCAGCTTGTGGACTAGCTCCTACAATGAGCAGTTCTTC. This gives the protein CASSLWTSSYNEQFF.

This clonotype appeared a few times. The J gene is TRBJ1-1, the V gene TRBV6-1; D is undetermined. The CDR3 loop spans 12 amino acids. V was clipped by 7 bases and J by 3 bases, with 9 bases between them. Germline values: CDR1 MNHNS, CDR2 SASEGT. CDR3 amino acids: CASMRGDTEAFF. CDR3 nucleotides: TGTGCCAGCATGCGGGGAGACACTGAAGCTTTCTTT.

The sample holds a few counts of this clonotype. V usage is TRBV19 and J usage is TRBJ2-3; TRBD1 or TRBD2 may be the D gene (6 bases each). Trimming cost V 6 bases and J 3 bases, with 16 bases left between them. Germline V gives CDR1 LNHDA, CDR2 SQIVND (reference sequence). This CDR3 spans 15 amino acids. The CDR3 loop reads CASSLRGALTDTQYF. In DNA form, the CDR3 reads TGTGCCAGTAGCCTAAGGGGGGCTCTGACAGATACGCAGTATTTT.

This clonotype was seen many times. The CDR3 is CSVEVAVSYEQYF. Written as DNA, the CDR3 is TGCAGCGTTGAAGTCGCTGTTTCGTACGAGCAGTACTTC. V and J are TRBV29-1 and TRBJ2-7; no reliable D call. Germline-derived CDR1 and CDR2 are SQVTM and ANQGSEA. V lost 1 base to trimming and J lost 4 bases, with 11 bases between them. The CDR3 loop spans 13 amino acids.

This clonotype was observed many times. The chain joins TRBV5-1 to TRBJ2-3; TRBD2 matches at 9 bases. The germline V gene has CDR1 SGHRS and CDR2 YFSETQ. The CDR3 runs to 16 residues. V shed 4 bases and J 3 bases; nucleotides not matched to a gene: 9. The CDR3 DNA follows: TGCGCCAGCAGCCCGTTCGGGACTAGCAGTACAGATACGCAGTATTTT. The encoded protein is CASSPFGTSSTDTQYF.

This clonotype was detected many times. This chain uses TRBV29-1 with TRBJ2-1; D possibly uses TRBD1 or TRBD2 (6 bases each). This CDR3 is 13 amino acids long. The V end lost 3 bases, the J end lost 8 bases, and 14 bases lay between the germline ends. Germline-derived CDR1 and CDR2 are SQVTM and ANQGSEA. The CDR3 loop reads CSVDPGGRDEQFF. Written as DNA, the CDR3 is TGCAGCGTTGATCCCGGGGGCCGCGATGAGCAGTTCTTC.

This clonotype was counted between two and nine times. This chain connects TRBV7-3 to TRBJ2-1; the match to TRBD2 covers 8 bases. Germline trimming cut 2 bases from V and 10 bases from J; bases unmatched to any gene: 7. The CDR3 has 14 residues. Germline loops: CDR1 SGHTA, CDR2 FQGTGA. The CDR3 spells CASSLGLANHEQFF. For the CDR3, the DNA is TGTGCCAGCAGCTTAGGACTAGCTAACCACGAGCAGTTCTTC.

The table lists this clonotype with a few counts. This chain joins TRBV5-6 and TRBJ2-1; 7 bases agree with TRBD2. The CDR3 spans 17 residues. Trimming at V came to 4 bases and at J to 0 bases, leaving 10 bases not matched to a gene. Germline-derived CDR1 and CDR2 are SGHDT and YYEEEE. CDR3 DNA: TGTGCCAGCAGCCCTCCACTAGCGATTCGCTCCTACAATGAGCAGTTCTTC. Its translation is CASSPPLAIRSYNEQFF.

This clonotype was seen only a few times. The genes are TRBV20-1 and TRBJ2-5, with 9 positions matching TRBD1. Germline CDR1 and CDR2: DFQATT and SNEGSKA (reference sequence). The CDR3 is 18 residues long. V was clipped by 1 base and J by 2 bases; unmatched bases: 14. CDR3 region: CSARGSGTGTLPQETQYF. In nucleotides, the CDR3 is TGCAGTGCTAGAGGATCCGGGACAGGGACTCTTCCACAAGAGACCCAGTACTTC.